This TCR beta chain came from a study of blood T cell repertoires in COVID-19. Study overall: Samples of COVID-19 (acute and convalescent) were obtained from the United States, Italy and Spain. T cells, B-cell-depleted T cells, or PBMCs provided the cDNA or gDNA that served as material.

This CDR3 contains 15 residues. With 1 base clipped from V and 6 bases from J, the junction kept 7 bases outside the gene matches. The V gene's germline CDR1 is LGHDT and CDR2 YNNKEL (reference sequence). This clone has a handful of counts. In the original workflow: Estimated nucleated cell counts came from reference gene primer amplification. Method: immunoSEQ multiplex PCR; TCRdb's copy keeps in-frame clones and lacks some. That table gives V, J and clone size, and the DNA gave D and trimming. The table lists 130,000 to 150,000 clones, roughly 82% of them singletons. Sequencing was carried out using peripheral blood. The chain couples TRBV3-1 (or the pseudogene TRBV3-2) to TRBJ1-2; 8 bases fit TRBD1. The sequence was obtained from a human donor in a cohort sampled during active COVID-19. CDR3 nucleotides: TGTGCCAGCAGCCAAGGAGGACAGGGAGTCAATGGCTACACCTTC. Amino acid sequence: CASSQGGQGVNGYTF.